This T cell receptor (beta chain) is from a study of T cells in tuberculosis. Study-level background: T cells were selected with CD1B tetramers loaded with glucose monomycolate.

Data came from immunoSEQ multiplex PCR; TCRdb stores just in-frame clones and leaves some out. The sample shows 35,000 to 55,000 clones, about 95% of them seen only once. Germline V gene sequence: CDR1 SQVTM, CDR2 ANQGSEA. V lost 7 bases and J lost 0; bases outside the gene matches: 3. The CDR3 length is 12 residues. The study, taken as a whole, reports: Samples were chosen by availability of cryopreserved specimens. Active tuberculosis patients had shorter CDR3-alpha; the beta difference was nonsignificant.

As regards this clone: What it binds is unknown.

The sequenced sample was PBMCs. The chain couples TRBV29-1 to TRBJ2-7; 7 nucleotides match TRBD1. This TCR was recovered from a donor aged 10-29 years with latent tuberculosis or without tuberculosis infection. The CDR3 spells CSATGSSYEQYF. CDR3 nucleotide sequence: TGCAGCGCGACAGGGAGCTCCTACGAGCAGTACTTC.